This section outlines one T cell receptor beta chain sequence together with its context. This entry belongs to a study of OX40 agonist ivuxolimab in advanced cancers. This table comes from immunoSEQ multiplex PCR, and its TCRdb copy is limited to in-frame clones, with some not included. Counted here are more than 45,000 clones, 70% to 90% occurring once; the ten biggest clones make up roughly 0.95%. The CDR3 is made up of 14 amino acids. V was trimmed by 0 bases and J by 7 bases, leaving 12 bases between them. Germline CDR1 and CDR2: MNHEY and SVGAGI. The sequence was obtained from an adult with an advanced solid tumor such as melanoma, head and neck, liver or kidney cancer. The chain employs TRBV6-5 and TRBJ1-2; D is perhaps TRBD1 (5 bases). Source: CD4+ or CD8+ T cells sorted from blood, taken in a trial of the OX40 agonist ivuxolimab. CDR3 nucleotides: TGTGCCAGCAGTTACTCGTTTACAGGCTCTGGCTACACCTTC. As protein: CASSYSFTGSGYTF.